This T cell receptor (beta chain) was retrieved from a study of T cell clonality in common variable immunodeficiency. Study-wide findings and caveats: Reportedly, TCR beta sequences from common variable immunodeficiency showed fewer deletions and N-nucleotide insertions. TCRbeta clonality was increased in CVID versus healthy controls.

Sequencing was performed with immunoSEQ multiplex PCR; in TCRdb, only in-frame clones are kept and a portion is missing. The sample is made up of around 14,000 clones, none counted only once. In the case of this clone: The antigen is not known.

Blood came from CVID subjects not ill and not taking immunomodulatory or immunosuppressive medication. The origin of this receptor is a human donor with common variable immunodeficiency. Source material: peripheral blood mononuclear cells.

CDR3 region: CAWSPGIAKNIQYF. The covered CDR3 bases are TGTGCCTGGAGCCCGGGGATAGCCAAAAACATT. V gene TRBV30 combines with J gene TRBJ2-4; perhaps TRBD2 as D (5 bases). The read ends 3 residues before the CDR3 terminus; that terminus is restored from the germline J gene. The V and J ends lost 3 bases and 0 bases respectively, with 9 bases between them. Germline CDR1 and CDR2: GTSNPN and SVGIG (reference sequence). The CDR3 loop spans 14 amino acids. Full variable domain (outside the CDR3, taken from reference TRBV30 and TRBJ2-4): SQTIHQWPATLVQPVGSPLSLECTVEGTSNPNLYWYRQAAGRGLQLLFYSVGIGQISSEVPQNLSASRPQDRQFILSSKKLLLSDSGFYLCAWSPGIAKNIQYFGAGTRLSVL.